The 8 T cell receptor beta chains reported below all come from one sample, sequenced in a study of T cell repertoires in cytomegalovirus infection. No cognate antigen is known for these TCRs. TCRdb ran MiXCR on the reads and lists one entry per CDR3 protein. The data hold hundreds of thousands of distinct CDR3 sequences, with approximately 33% observed a single time. The sample was cultured PBMCs, taken from culture after CMV antigen stimulation. Source of these receptors: a human donor in good health (CMV status not recorded). Some clones in this sample may be carry-over from other donors' samples.

This clonotype was counted at least ten times. This sequence joins TRBV7-2 and TRBJ1-2, with D maybe TRBD1 (5 bases). Per germline, CDR1 SGHTA and CDR2 FQGNSA. Deletions cut 4 bases from V and 8 bases from J, with 14 bases between. CDR3 size: 13 residues. CDR3 sequence (DNA): TGTGCCAGCAGCTATGACTTCGCAGGGGGCTACACCTTC. Amino acid sequence: CASSYDFAGGYTF.

This clonotype has a count of ten or more. The CDR3, as DNA: TGTGCCAGCAGCTTGTCTTCCATCTATGGCTACACCTTC. It encodes CASSLSSIYGYTF. This sequence joins TRBV7-2 and TRBJ1-2; D remains unclear. This CDR3 is 13 amino acids long. Per the germline V gene, CDR1 is SGHTA and CDR2 is FQGNSA. V was trimmed by 3 bases and J by 4 bases, leaving 9 bases between them.

This clonotype was seen a handful of times. This CDR3 is CASSYGTPEQFF. DNA for the CDR3: TGTGCCAGCAGTTACGGGACGCCCGAGCAGTTCTTC. V and J are TRBV2 and TRBJ2-1; D is perhaps TRBD1 or TRBD2 (5 bases each). The V and J ends lost 5 bases and 10 bases respectively, with 12 bases between them. This CDR3 contains 12 residues. The germline gives CDR1 SNHLY, CDR2 FYNNEI.

This chain connects TRBV6-5 to TRBJ2-1, with TRBD2 matching 12 bases. J lost 5 bases, V lost 5 bases, and 4 bases had no gene match. Germline CDR1 reads MNHEY; CDR2 reads SVGAGI. The CDR3 consists of 15 residues. CDR3 sequence reads: CASSNGLAGHNEQFF. CDR3 sequence (DNA): TGTGCCAGCAGTAACGGACTAGCGGGGCACAATGAGCAGTTCTTC.

The chain combines TRBV19 with TRBJ2-1; 7 nucleotides agree with TRBD2. This CDR3 comprises 16 residues. The germline gives CDR1 LNHDA, CDR2 SQIVND (reference sequence). V trimming: 7 bases; J trimming: 0 bases; junction bases outside the gene matches: 9. DNA of the CDR3: TGTGCCAGTAAGGACCGCGGCGGGAGCTCCTACAATGAGCAGTTCTTC. Its protein is CASKDRGGSSYNEQFF.

At least ten counts were recorded for this clonotype. The rearrangement links TRBV7-2 to TRBJ1-1; maybe TRBD1 (5 bases). CDR1 is SGHTA and CDR2 is FQGNSA in the germline V gene. With 1 base removed from V and 7 bases from J, the gap between germline ends came to 16 bases. The CDR3 loop spans 15 amino acids. The CDR3 loop is CASSLDFSGGGEAFF. CDR3 DNA sequence: TGTGCCAGCAGCTTAGACTTCTCGGGGGGGGGTGAAGCTTTCTTT.

V and J are TRBV28 and TRBJ1-5; D ambiguous. Germline CDR1 and CDR2: MDHEN and SYDVKM. The CDR3 covers 14 residues. V was pared by 7 bases and J by 4 bases, with 14 bases between. The CDR3 loop is CASTSGNLNQPQHF. The CDR3 DNA reads as TGTGCCAGCACCTCCGGGAACCTAAATCAGCCCCAGCATTTT. The whole variable domain, remainder taken from reference TRBV28 and TRBJ1-5, is DVKVTQSSRYLVKRTGEKVFLECVQDMDHENMFWYRQDPGLGLRLIYFSYDVKMKEKGDIPEGYSVSREKKERFSLILESASTNQTSMYLCASTSGNLNQPQHFGDGTRLSIL.

This clonotype has more than one count but fewer than ten. The gene calls are TRBV28 and TRBJ1-2; 7 bases agree with TRBD1. The CDR3 consists of 15 residues. Germline lookup yields CDR1 MDHEN and CDR2 SYDVKM. V shed 5 bases and J 2 bases; nucleotides not matched to a gene: 8. CDR3 nucleotides: TGTGCCAGCAGTCAACAGGGGAGGGGGAACTATGGCTACACCTTC. Amino acid sequence: CASSQQGRGNYGYTF.